The TCR beta chain under discussion was sequenced for a study of tumor-infiltrating lymphocytes in localized non-small cell lung cancer. Study-wide results and caveats: Not all patients were TCR sequenced, owing to tissue quantity.

Germline CDR1 reads LGHNA; CDR2 reads YSLEER. V was pared by 0 bases and J by 1 base, with 9 bases between. This CDR3 region has 15 residues. The method was immunoSEQ multiplex PCR; TCRdb's version includes in-frame clones alone and lacks a portion of them. In the table there are some 5,500 clones, about 71% of which are singletons. Remarks on this clone: Antigen: not known.

This receptor was taken from a human donor with non-small cell lung cancer. The rearrangement joins TRBV4-3 to TRBJ1-1, with D hard to call. The sample taken for sequencing was uninvolved lung tissue not adjacent to the tumor. CDR3 residues: CASSQDSGGNTEAFF. In DNA form, the CDR3 reads TGCGCCAGCAGCCAAGACTCCGGCGGGAACACTGAAGCTTTCTTT.